A selection of T cell receptor beta chains follows, all from one sample in a study of OX40 agonist ivuxolimab in advanced cancers. Clones were read by immunoSEQ multiplex PCR, and TCRdb kept only the in-frame ones, dropping some. This table holds some 17,000 clones, roughly 72% found once. The source was CD4+ or CD8+ T cells sorted from blood, collected in a trial of the OX40 agonist ivuxolimab. The receptors originated from an adult with an advanced solid tumor such as melanoma, head and neck, liver or kidney cancer. CDR3s include the opening cysteine and the closing phenylalanine or tryptophan. D genes are given only for firm matches. The listing skips clone size in some rows; elsewhere it reads once, few, many or a size class.

j_call | v_call | clone_size | d_call | cdr3_aa | cdr3_nt
TRBJ1-2 | TRBV7-9 | - | - | CASSLDRFYGYTF | TGTGCCAGCAGCTTAGACAGGTTTTATGGCTACACCTTC
TRBJ2-5 | TRBV7-9 | - | - | CASSGWEAQETQYF | TGTGCCAGCAGCGGATGGGAAGCCCAAGAGACCCAGTACTTC
TRBJ2-7 | TRBV19 | - | - | CASSISPGNEQYF | TGTGCCAGTAGTATCTCCCCAGGAAACGAGCAGTACTTC
TRBJ2-1 | TRBV7-7 | few | - | CASSLDLSSYNEQFF | TGTGCTAGCAGCTTGGACTTAAGCTCCTACAATGAGCAGTTCTTC
TRBJ2-2 | TRBV15 | - | TRBD1 | CTTHKRDRGPFIAGELFF | TGTACCACCCACAAACGGGACAGGGGACCCTTCATCGCCGGGGAGCTGTTTTTT
TRBJ2-1 | TRBV27 | - | TRBD2 | CAGSYLAGRANEQFF | TGTGCCGGCAGCTACCTAGCGGGGAGGGCCAATGAGCAGTTCTTC
TRBJ1-5 | TRBV9 | - | - | CASSSRDTRQPQHF | TGTGCCAGCAGCTCGCGGGACACCCGTCAGCCCCAGCATTTT
TRBJ1-5 | TRBV2 | - | TRBD1 | CASSWGQWTGNQPQHF | TGTGCCAGCAGTTGGGGACAGTGGACGGGAAATCAGCCCCAGCATTTT
TRBJ1-2 | TRBV7-2 | once | - | CASSPIVWSGSYGYTF | TGTGCCAGCAGCCCAATCGTCTGGTCAGGAAGCTATGGCTACACCTTC
TRBJ2-5 | TRBV6-6 | once | - | CASSYGGREEETQYF | TGTGCCAGCAGTTACGGGGGCAGGGAAGAGGAGACCCAGTACTTC
TRBJ2-7 | TRBV19 | many | - | CASSPFDETYEQYF | TGTGCCAGTAGTCCCTTCGACGAGACCTACGAGCAGTACTTC
TRBJ1-2 | TRBV6-1 | - | - | CASSVDSNYGYTF | TGTGCCAGCAGTGTCGACAGTAACTATGGCTACACCTTC
TRBJ2-1 | TRBV30 | medium-sized | - | CAWSVNTDYNEQFF | TGTGCCTGGAGTGTAAACACCGATTACAATGAGCAGTTCTTC
TRBJ1-1 | TRBV2 | - | - | CASSDGGAFF | TGTGCCAGCAGTGATGGAGGAGCTTTCTTT
TRBJ2-7 | TRBV27 | once | - | CASSHRTEPRPYEQYF | TGTGCCAGCAGCCACCGGACGGAACCAAGACCCTACGAGCAGTACTTC
TRBJ2-5 | TRBV27 | - | - | CASSLGETQYF | TGTGCCAGCAGTTTGGGAGAGACCCAGTACTTC